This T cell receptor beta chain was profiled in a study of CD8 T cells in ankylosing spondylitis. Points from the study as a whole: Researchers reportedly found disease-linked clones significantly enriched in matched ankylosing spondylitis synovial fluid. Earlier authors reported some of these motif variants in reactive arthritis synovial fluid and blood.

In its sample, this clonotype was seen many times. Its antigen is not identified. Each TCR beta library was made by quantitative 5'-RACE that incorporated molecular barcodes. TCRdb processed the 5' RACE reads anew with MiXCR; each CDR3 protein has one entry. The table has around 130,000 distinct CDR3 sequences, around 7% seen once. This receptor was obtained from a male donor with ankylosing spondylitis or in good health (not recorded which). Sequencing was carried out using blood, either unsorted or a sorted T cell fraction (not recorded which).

The CDR3 DNA follows: TGCGCCAGCAGCTTATCAACCTCCAGCTCCTATAATTCACCCCTCCACTTT. Its translation is CASSLSTSSSYNSPLHF. The V and J genes are TRBV5-1 and TRBJ1-6; no clear D. The CDR3 runs to 17 residues. The V gene's germline CDR1 is SGHRS and CDR2 YFSETQ. Trimming removed 2 bases at V and 0 bases at J, with 12 bases between.